Listed below are T cell receptor beta chains from one sample, sequenced in a study of OX40 agonist ivuxolimab in advanced cancers. Some clones are missing from TCRdb's copy, which holds only in-frame ones; the method was immunoSEQ multiplex PCR. In the table there are just under 95,000 clones, around 87% of which are singletons. The sample here was CD4+ or CD8+ T cells sorted from blood, taken in a trial of the OX40 agonist ivuxolimab. The receptors here all came from an adult with an advanced solid tumor such as melanoma, head and neck, liver or kidney cancer. Both conserved end residues are part of each CDR3. Fields, in order: CDR3 DNA, CDR3 protein, J gene, D gene, V gene, clone size. A D gene is named only where the DNA matches it firmly. The size of a clone is reported for some rows only, either as once, few or many, or as a class for expanded clones.

DNA: TGTGCCAGCAGCCAAGACTTGGAGCACGAGCAGTACTTC
CDR3: CASSQDLEHEQYF
J: TRBJ2-7
D: -
V: TRBV4-2
size: -

DNA: TGTGCCAGCTCACTCACCCCGGGACAGGGGCGAAATAACTATGGCTACACCTTC
CDR3: CASSLTPGQGRNNYGYTF
J: TRBJ1-2
D: TRBD1
V: TRBV18
size: -

DNA: TGTGCCAGCACCATTAAACGAGGTACCGGGGAGCTGTTTTTT
CDR3: CASTIKRGTGELFF
J: TRBJ2-2
D: -
V: TRBV7-2
size: -

DNA: TGCGCCAGCAGCTTGTGGAGGGTAGCGGGGGTCTCTGACAATGAGCAGTTCTTC
CDR3: CASSLWRVAGVSDNEQFF
J: TRBJ2-1
D: TRBD2
V: TRBV5-1
size: -

DNA: TGCAGCGTTGAAGATGCAGTGATACATGGCTACACCTTC
CDR3: CSVEDAVIHGYTF
J: TRBJ1-2
D: -
V: TRBV29-1
size: -

DNA: TGTGCCAGCAGTGAAGAGGCGGGGGTCCGCACAGATACGCAGTATTTT
CDR3: CASSEEAGVRTDTQYF
J: TRBJ2-3
D: TRBD2
V: TRBV6-1
size: -

DNA: TGTGCCAGCTCACCTCGGACCGGACCTAACACTGAAGCTTTCTTT
CDR3: CASSPRTGPNTEAFF
J: TRBJ1-1
D: -
V: TRBV18
size: -

DNA: TGTGCCAGCAGACCTTCCTTAACGAGCAATCAGCCCCAGCATTTT
CDR3: CASRPSLTSNQPQHF
J: TRBJ1-5
D: -
V: TRBV27
size: -

DNA: TGTGCCGGCTCGGGCCGCTTGAACGGCTACACCTTC
CDR3: CAGSGRLNGYTF
J: TRBJ1-2
D: -
V: TRBV6-1
size: -

DNA: TGTGCCACCCAAGGCGTTCCGGGACAGGGGCTTTATGGGGGTGATCAGCCCCAGCATTTT
CDR3: CATQGVPGQGLYGGDQPQHF
J: TRBJ1-5
D: TRBD1
V: TRBV2
size: -

DNA: TGTGCCAGCAGCTGGAACAGGGGTGATCAGCCCCAGCATTTT
CDR3: CASSWNRGDQPQHF
J: TRBJ1-5
D: TRBD1
V: TRBV7-8
size: -

DNA: TGTGCCTGGAGGGATCGCGCGTACACTGAAGCTTTCTTT
CDR3: CAWRDRAYTEAFF
J: TRBJ1-1
D: -
V: TRBV30
size: -

DNA: TGCGCCAGCAGCGGACTACAGGGGACCTATGGCTACACCTTC
CDR3: CASSGLQGTYGYTF
J: TRBJ1-2
D: TRBD1
V: TRBV5-1
size: -

DNA: TGTGCCAGCAGCCCAGGGGGACTAGGGACTCAAGAGACCCAGTACTTC
CDR3: CASSPGGLGTQETQYF
J: TRBJ2-5
D: -
V: TRBV11-3
size: -

DNA: TGTGCCAGCAGCTCCCTCTCCGGGACAGGGAAGGACTACACCTTC
CDR3: CASSSLSGTGKDYTF
J: TRBJ1-2
D: TRBD1
V: TRBV11-2
size: -

DNA: TGCAGCGTTGAAGGTCACTATGGCTACACCTTC
CDR3: CSVEGHYGYTF
J: TRBJ1-2
D: -
V: TRBV29-1
size: -

DNA: TGCGCCAGCAGCCAAGCCGGACAGGGGAGAACTGAAGCTTTCTTT
CDR3: CASSQAGQGRTEAFF
J: TRBJ1-1
D: TRBD1
V: TRBV4-3
size: once

DNA: TGTGCCAGTAGAGAACCTCGACAGGGCATAACCGGGGAGCTGTTTTTT
CDR3: CASREPRQGITGELFF
J: TRBJ2-2
D: TRBD1
V: TRBV6-1
size: -

DNA: TGTGCCAGTAGTAGAGGGACTAGCGGCTACAATGAGCAGTTCTTC
CDR3: CASSRGTSGYNEQFF
J: TRBJ2-1
D: TRBD2
V: TRBV19
size: -

DNA: TGTGCCAGTAGTCTCAGACTCCTGAGCTCCTACAATGAGCAGTTCTTC
CDR3: CASSLRLLSSYNEQFF
J: TRBJ2-1
D: -
V: TRBV19
size: -

DNA: TGTGCCAGCAGCTTAGACGGGACACGGGGAGCAAAAAGGGCTTTCTTT
CDR3: CASSLDGTRGAKRAFF
J: TRBJ1-1
D: -
V: TRBV7-9
size: -

DNA: TGCGCCAGCAACGCGGAGGGGGCCCCTGAAGCTTTCTTT
CDR3: CASNAEGAPEAFF
J: TRBJ1-1
D: TRBD1
V: TRBV5-1
size: -

DNA: TGTGCCAGCAGCTTGACAGTAGAAAAACTGTTTTTT
CDR3: CASSLTVEKLFF
J: TRBJ1-4
D: -
V: TRBV7-9
size: -

DNA: TGTGCCAGCAGTTTCACGACAGGGCCCAACGAGCAGTACTTC
CDR3: CASSFTTGPNEQYF
J: TRBJ2-7
D: TRBD1
V: TRBV27
size: -

DNA: TGTGCCAGCAGTGAAGGGGGGCGCAATCAGCCCCAGCATTTT
CDR3: CASSEGGRNQPQHF
J: TRBJ1-5
D: -
V: TRBV6-1
size: -

DNA: TGCGCCAGCAGCCCGGGACATACCTCTGGAAACACCATATATTTT
CDR3: CASSPGHTSGNTIYF
J: TRBJ1-3
D: -
V: TRBV5-1
size: -

DNA: TGTGCCAGCAGCTCGACGCTCTCCTACGAGCAGTACTTC
CDR3: CASSSTLSYEQYF
J: TRBJ2-7
D: -
V: TRBV11-2
size: -

DNA: TGCGCCAGCAGCTTGGAACAGGGGACATATGGCTACACCTTC
CDR3: CASSLEQGTYGYTF
J: TRBJ1-2
D: TRBD1
V: TRBV5-1
size: few

DNA: TGTGCCAGCAGAGGACAGGGGATTAATTCACCCCTCCACTTT
CDR3: CASRGQGINSPLHF
J: TRBJ1-6
D: TRBD1
V: TRBV2
size: -

DNA: TGTGCCAGCAGCTCTGGGGGGCGTGCCGCAGCCAACGTCCTGACTTTC
CDR3: CASSSGGRAAANVLTF
J: TRBJ2-6
D: -
V: TRBV5-4
size: -

DNA: TGCGCCAGCAGACTGATGGGACAGGACCAAGAGACCCAGTACTTC
CDR3: CASRLMGQDQETQYF
J: TRBJ2-5
D: TRBD1
V: TRBV5-1
size: -

DNA: TGTGCCAGCAGCTTGCTGGGACAGGCCTACGAGCAGTACTTC
CDR3: CASSLLGQAYEQYF
J: TRBJ2-7
D: TRBD1
V: TRBV5-8
size: -

DNA: TGTGCCAGTCATCCGACAGGGGGTAGAAACACCATATATTTT
CDR3: CASHPTGGRNTIYF
J: TRBJ1-3
D: TRBD1
V: TRBV19
size: -

DNA: TGTGCCAGTAGTTTCGGACAGGTATTGAATTCACCCCTCCACTTT
CDR3: CASSFGQVLNSPLHF
J: TRBJ1-6
D: TRBD1
V: TRBV19
size: -

DNA: TGTGCCAGCAGTGAATATGCAGGGTATAATGGCTACACCTTC
CDR3: CASSEYAGYNGYTF
J: TRBJ1-2
D: -
V: TRBV25-1
size: -

DNA: TGCGCCAGCAGCTTGGCCCAACTCGGACTAGCGGGGGGGAGCGATGAGCAGTTCTTC
CDR3: CASSLAQLGLAGGSDEQFF
J: TRBJ2-1
D: TRBD2
V: TRBV5-1
size: -